What follows are 4 T cell receptor beta chains derived from one specimen sequenced in a study of OX40 agonist ivuxolimab in advanced cancers. Profiled with immunoSEQ multiplex PCR; TCRdb holds only in-frame clones, not every one. Counted here are around 40,000 clones, around four fifths occurring once; the ten biggest clones make up roughly 2.5%. Source: CD4+ or CD8+ T cells sorted from blood, taken in a trial of the OX40 agonist ivuxolimab. The receptors derive from an adult with an advanced solid tumor such as melanoma, head and neck, liver or kidney cancer.

The rearrangement uses TRBV11-3 and TRBJ1-2, with a weak D call TRBD1 (6 bases). In germline, CDR1 is SGHNT, CDR2 YENEEA. V was clipped by 5 bases and J by 4 bases, with 14 bases between them. The CDR3 has 14 residues. This CDR3 is CASSPGQTSYGYTF. The CDR3 DNA sequence: TGTGCCAGCAGCCCCGGACAGACCAGCTATGGCTACACCTTC.

This clone has only a few counts. The chain recombines TRBV28 with TRBJ2-5; TRBD2 is a possible D gene (6 bases). The CDR3 covers 15 residues. Trimming stripped 3 bases from V and 3 bases from J, with 14 bases between. Looked up from germline, CDR1 is MDHEN and CDR2 is SYDVKM. The CDR3 spells CASSFQGREEETQYF. CDR3 coding DNA: TGTGCCAGCAGTTTCCAGGGCAGGGAGGAAGAGACCCAGTACTTC.

The rearrangement joins TRBV10-3 to TRBJ1-1, with a possible D match to TRBD1 (6 bases). CDR1 and CDR2 (germline): ENHRY, SYGVKD. The CDR3 spans 13 residues. The V and J ends lost 4 bases and 2 bases respectively, with 8 bases between them. The CDR3 coding sequence is TGTGCCATCAGTGGGACAGCCAACACTGAAGCTTTCTTT. Translated: CAISGTANTEAFF.

The chain recombines TRBV19 with TRBJ2-7; tentatively, D is TRBD2 (6 bases). V lost 3 bases and J 0 bases, leaving 9 bases between the germline ends. There are 14 residues in the CDR3. The germline V gene encodes CDR1 LNHDA and CDR2 SQIVND (reference sequence). The CDR3 is CASSITGSSYEQYF. The CDR3 coding sequence is TGTGCCAGTAGTATCACCGGGAGCTCCTACGAGCAGTACTTC. The full variable domain, completed using reference TRBV19 and TRBJ2-7, is DGGITQSPKYLFRKEGQNVTLSCEQNLNHDAMYWYRQDPGQGLRLIYYSQIVNDFQKGDIAEGYSVSREKKESFPLTVTSAQKNPTAFYLCASSITGSSYEQYFGPGTRLTVT.